Each of the 3 T cell receptor beta chains below was sequenced from the same sample in a study of control samples from healthy donors and cancer patients. Assay: immunoSEQ multiplex PCR; the TCRdb copy retains only in-frame clones and omits some. The data contain over 110,000 clones, roughly 92% of them singletons. Material: blood. These receptors were taken from a man aged 25-45 years in good health.

This clone was seen once. The genes are TRBV7-6 and TRBJ2-5, with 9 bases matching TRBD2. V lost 2 bases and J lost 4; bases outside the gene matches: 8. The CDR3 totals 16 residues. The germline V gene encodes CDR1 SGHVS and CDR2 FNYEAQ. The CDR3 DNA reads as TGTGCCAGCAGCTTATCATCACTAGCGGGTGGAGAGACCCAGTACTTC. Its protein product is CASSLSSLAGGETQYF.

This rearrangement joins TRBV7-9 to TRBJ1-1; tentative D call: TRBD1 (6 bases). V lost 0 bases and J 5 bases, leaving 13 bases between the germline ends. There are 15 residues in the CDR3. Per germline, CDR1 SEHNR and CDR2 FQNEAQ (reference sequence). The CDR3 coding sequence is TGTGCCAGCAGCTTAGCGACAGGACTAAGGACTGAAGCTTTCTTT. Translation gives CASSLATGLRTEAFF.

The chain carries TRBV4-1 and TRBJ1-3, with D possibly matching TRBD1 (5 bases). Germline V gene lookup returns CDR1 MGHRA and CDR2 YSYEKL. The CDR3 is 16 amino acids. V lost 4 bases to trimming and J lost 2 bases, with 15 bases between them. CDR3 DNA sequence: TGCGCCAGCAGCCCCCTCGGGGGTGCAACTGGAAACACCATATATTTT. Translating gives CASSPLGGATGNTIYF.